Below are 10 T cell receptor beta chains sequenced from a single sample in a study of T cells expressing NK-cell markers (dated by TCRdb to about 2020). Receptor amplification or capture employed 5' RACE. The listed sequencing device is Illumina HiSeq 2000. TCRdb reprocessed the reads, so every CDR3 protein sequence counts as one entry and DNA is not shown. This sample's table lists a few hundred thousand distinct CDR3 sequences. Approximately 3.5% of the sample is taken by the ten largest. The sample taken for sequencing was blood T cells: a sorted CD56 or NKG2C T cell subset, CD4+ or CD8+ T cells, or bulk PBMC T cells (not recorded which). The source of these receptors is a man aged 18 to 30 in good health. Donor details come from another sample of the same person, matched by shared clones.

This chain joins TRBV20-1 and TRBJ1-1; TCRdb indicates TRBD1, and absent DNA this call remains unverified. The CDR3 length is 15 residues. The germline CDR1 and CDR2 sequences are DFQATT and SNEGSKA (reference sequence). This CDR3 reads CSARGEQGADTEAFF.

This chain uses TRBV29-1 with TRBJ2-1; no DNA is available, so the TRBD1 call from TCRdb remains unchecked. The CDR3 runs 12 residues. Germline V CDR1 and CDR2: SQVTM, ANQGSEA. CDR3 residues: CSARQGSDEQFF.

The rearrangement links TRBV2 to TRBJ2-1; TCRdb indicates TRBD2, and absent DNA this call remains unverified. Germline-derived CDR1 and CDR2 are SNHLY and FYNNEI. The CDR3 runs 13 residues. The CDR3: CASNKREGSEQFF.

The chain recombines TRBV12-3 or TRBV12-4 with TRBJ2-3; as DNA is missing, the TRBD1 call by TCRdb cannot be tested. The CDR3 contains 16 residues. CDR3: CASSSLVWDRTDTQYF.

This chain uses TRBV4-1 with TRBJ1-4. The germline V gene has CDR1 MGHRA and CDR2 YSYEKL. This CDR3 comprises 15 residues. CDR3 sequence: CASSQYLATNEKLFF.

The chain couples TRBV7-3 to TRBJ2-1; TCRdb's D call of TRBD2 is untestable without DNA. CDR3 length equals 15 residues. Per the germline V gene, CDR1 is SGHTA and CDR2 is FQGTGA. CDR3 loop: CASSPGTSLIYEQFF.

This chain joins TRBV10-3 and TRBJ1-5. The CDR3 length is 14 residues. Germline V CDR1 and CDR2: ENHRY, SYGVKD. CDR3 in amino acids: CAISESTEKKPQHF.

V usage is TRBV7-9 and J usage is TRBJ2-7; TCRdb gives TRBD2 as the D gene, but with no DNA this cannot be confirmed. The CDR3 consists of 11 residues. Germline-derived CDR1 and CDR2 are SEHNR and FQNEAQ (reference sequence). The CDR3 reads CASSADSQAYF.

This chain uses TRBV2 with TRBJ2-1; TCRdb's D call of TRBD1 is untestable without DNA. Germline values: CDR1 SNHLY, CDR2 FYNNEI. The CDR3 is 15 residues long. The CDR3 region is CASSEETGMYNEQFF.

The chain is built from TRBV20-1 and TRBJ2-7; the D call from TCRdb, TRBD1, cannot be confirmed without DNA. The CDR3 contains 15 residues. Germline V CDR1 and CDR2: DFQATT, SNEGSKA (reference sequence). This CDR3 is CSVQRRATGTHEQYF.